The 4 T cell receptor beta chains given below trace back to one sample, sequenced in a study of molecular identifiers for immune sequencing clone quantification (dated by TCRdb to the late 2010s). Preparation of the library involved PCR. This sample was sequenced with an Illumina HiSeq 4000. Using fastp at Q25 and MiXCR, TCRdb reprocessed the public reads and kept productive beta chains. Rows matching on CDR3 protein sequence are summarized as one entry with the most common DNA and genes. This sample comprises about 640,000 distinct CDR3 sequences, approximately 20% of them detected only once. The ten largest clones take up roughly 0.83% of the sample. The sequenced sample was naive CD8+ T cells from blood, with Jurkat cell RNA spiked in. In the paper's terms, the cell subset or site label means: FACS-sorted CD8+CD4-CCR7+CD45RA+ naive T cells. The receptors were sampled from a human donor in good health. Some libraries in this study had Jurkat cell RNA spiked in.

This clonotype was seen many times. For the CDR3, the DNA is TGTGCCAGCAGTCATACAGGGAACAGCAATCAGCCCCAGCATTTT. Protein product: CASSHTGNSNQPQHF. The V gene is TRBV12-3 or TRBV12-4, the J gene TRBJ1-5, with D maybe TRBD1 (6 bases). The V gene lost 5 bases and the J gene lost 1 base, with 12 bases spanning the gap. The CDR3 is made up of 15 amino acids.

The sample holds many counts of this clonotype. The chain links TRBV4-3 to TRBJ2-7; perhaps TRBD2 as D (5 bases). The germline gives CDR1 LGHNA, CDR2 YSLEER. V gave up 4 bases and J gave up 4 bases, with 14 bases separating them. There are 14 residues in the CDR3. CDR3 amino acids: CASSPALEEYEQYF. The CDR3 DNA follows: TGCGCCAGCAGCCCCGCCCTGGAGGAGTACGAGCAGTACTTC.

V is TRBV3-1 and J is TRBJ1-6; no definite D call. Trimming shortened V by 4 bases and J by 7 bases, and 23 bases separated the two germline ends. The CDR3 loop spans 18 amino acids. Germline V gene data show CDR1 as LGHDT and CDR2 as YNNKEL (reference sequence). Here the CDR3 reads CASSREYIGRSGNSPLHF. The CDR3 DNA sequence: TGTGCCAGCAGCCGAGAATATATAGGGCGATCGGGAAATTCACCCCTCCACTTT.

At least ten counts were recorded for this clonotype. CDR3: CATSDRDSLFGELFF. CDR3 DNA sequence: TGTGCCACCAGTGACAGGGACTCCCTTTTTGGGGAGCTGTTTTTT. This chain joins TRBV24-1 and TRBJ2-2; perhaps TRBD2 as D (6 bases). The CDR3 contains 15 residues. Germline values: CDR1 KGHDR, CDR2 SFDVKD. Deletions cut 4 bases from V and 8 bases from J, with 16 bases between.